A single sample is the source of the 5 T cell receptor beta chains below, sequenced in a study of blood T cell repertoires in COVID-19. TCRdb's copy holds only in-frame clones and misses some; the assay was immunoSEQ multiplex PCR. Of roughly 130,000 clones listed, about 87% were seen once; the top ten hold approximately 4%. Sequenced sample: peripheral blood. The receptors stem from a woman in her sixties or seventies with acute or convalescent COVID-19.

The J gene is TRBJ1-1, the V gene TRBV28, with unresolved D. The CDR3 loop spans 12 amino acids. Between the trimmed V and J ends, which lost 6 bases and 10 bases, there was a span of 15 bases. CDR1 MDHEN and CDR2 SYDVKM come from the germline V gene. The CDR3 region has the DNA TGTGCCAGCAGCCGAGGGCCCTTGAGAGCTTTCTTT. Translation gives CASSRGPLRAFF. The whole variable domain, filled in from reference TRBV28 and TRBJ1-1, reads DVKVTQSSRYLVKRTGEKVFLECVQDMDHENMFWYRQDPGLGLRLIYFSYDVKMKEKGDIPEGYSVSREKKERFSLILESASTNQTSMYLCASSRGPLRAFFGQGTRLTVV.

Here the CDR3 DNA reads TGTGCCAGCAGCAAGCGGACTAGCGGAAACACAGATACGCAGTATTTT. It specifies CASSKRTSGNTDTQYF. The rearrangement links TRBV7-9 to TRBJ2-3, with 10 bases lining up with TRBD2. V trimming: 5 bases; J trimming: 2 bases; junction bases outside the gene matches: 7. CDR3 length: 16 residues. Germline V gene sequence: CDR1 SEHNR, CDR2 FQNEAQ (reference sequence).

CDR3 in amino acids: CASSQAVQIHEQYF. The CDR3 bases are TGTGCCAGCAGCCAGGCCGTTCAGATCCACGAGCAGTACTTC. The V call is TRBV3-1 (or the pseudogene TRBV3-2), the J call TRBJ2-7; D is undetermined. There are 14 residues in the CDR3. V lost 3 bases, J lost 5 bases, and 14 bases lay in between. Germline V CDR1 and CDR2: LGHDT, YNNKEL (reference sequence).

This rearrangement joins TRBV9 to TRBJ1-2; 7 positions match TRBD1. Trimming removed 7 bases from V and 4 bases from J; junction bases left unmatched: 7. CDR1 SGDLS and CDR2 YYNGEE come from the germline V gene. The CDR3 length is 13 residues. This CDR3 reads CASRDRDLYGYTF. CDR3 nucleotide sequence: TGTGCCAGCCGAGACAGGGACCTCTATGGCTACACCTTC.

The J gene is TRBJ2-1, the V gene TRBV27, with 11 positions matching TRBD2. The V gene end was trimmed by 7 bases and the J gene end by 7 bases; junction bases not matched to a gene: 12. This CDR3 has 16 residues. Germline assignment: CDR1 MNHEY and CDR2 SMNVEV (reference sequence). The CDR3 nucleotides are TGTGCCAGCACTAATTCTAGACTAGCGGGAAGAAATGAGCAGTTCTTC. Translation gives CASTNSRLAGRNEQFF.